This T cell receptor (beta chain) was captured in a study of T-cell reconstitution after alpha-beta-depleted transplantation in children. This clonotype was detected ten times or more. CDR1 and CDR2 from the germline V gene are MNHEY and SVGAGI. Between the trimmed V and J ends, which lost 0 bases and 7 bases, there was a span of 15 bases. The CDR3 has 16 residues. Researchers prepared the TCRbeta library using unique molecular identifiers, the study reports. MiXCR, run by TCRdb on the PCR reads, gives a single entry per CDR3 protein. The table lists some 240,000 distinct CDR3 sequences, more than 10% of them singletons, with approximately 2.9% in the top ten.

The source is a human donor who donated a stem cell graft to a child with acute lymphoblastic leukemia. V is TRBV6-5 and J is TRBJ1-4; TRBD1 might be the D (5 bases). The sample consisted of PBMCs from the stem cell graft donor, taken from the stem cell graft. CDR3 protein: CASSYSVLGTGEKLFF. CDR3 DNA sequence: TGTGCCAGCAGTTACTCGGTACTGGGGACGGGTGAAAAACTGTTTTTT.